This TCR beta chain appears in the sequencing data of a study of T cell responses to AZD1222 COVID-19 vaccine. General study findings and limits: There were vaccine-associated CD4 TCRs across spike, dominant at 160-218 and 743-854. Clonal diversity may have been underestimated, and the donors were mostly white British, with more females than males. Without day 14 samples, only post-peak T cell repertoires were studied.

From germline, CDR1 is MGHDK and CDR2 SYGVNS. The CDR3 totals 16 residues. After removal of 1 base from V and 2 bases from J, the junction contained 2 bases not matched to a gene. Combined were second doses at about 4 or about 12 weeks. On this clone: Its antigen is currently unknown.

The method was immunoSEQ multiplex PCR; TCRdb's version includes in-frame clones alone and lacks a portion of them. Among 50,000 to 55,000 clones listed, roughly 89% were seen once. The TCR originated in an adult who received the AZD1222 COVID-19 vaccine. The sequences come from peripheral blood, collected 28 days after the second AZD1222 dose. This rearrangement joins TRBV25-1 to TRBJ1-5, with 10 bases matching TRBD1. CDR3 in amino acids: CASSESGTGGNQPQHF. The CDR3 nucleotides are TGTGCCAGCAGTGAATCTGGGACAGGGGGCAATCAGCCCCAGCATTTT.